One sample yielded the 20 T cell receptor beta chains listed below, sequenced in a study of graft-versus-host responses after intestinal transplantation. The antigens these receptors bind are not known. This table comes from immunoSEQ multiplex PCR, and its TCRdb copy is limited to in-frame clones, with some not included. The sample has about 90,000 clones, 85% to 95% seen once. This material consisted of unstimulated CD8+ T cells sorted from spleen or lymph node cells, taken before transplant. The receptors originated from a human donor who was the organ donor for an intestinal transplant.

The J gene is TRBJ1-1, the V gene TRBV10-3; D is perhaps TRBD1 (5 bases). This CDR3 is 16 amino acids long. Trimming removed 2 bases from V and 4 bases from J, with 17 bases in between. Germline V CDR1 and CDR2: ENHRY, SYGVKD. CDR3 nucleotide sequence: TGTGCCATCAGTGAGCCGCCCGCATCCCAGGGCACTGAAGCTTTCTTT. It translates to CAISEPPASQGTEAFF.

The CDR3 DNA is TGTGCCATCAGTGCCGGACTATACGAGCAGTACTTC. This sequence encodes CAISAGLYEQYF. The rearrangement joins TRBV10-3 to TRBJ2-7, with D perhaps matching TRBD2 (6 bases). Germline CDR1 ENHRY, CDR2 SYGVKD. The ends were cut back, 4 bases at V and 4 bases at J, with 8 bases in the middle. The CDR3 spans 12 residues.

The chain combines TRBV13 with TRBJ2-1; 8 positions agree with TRBD2. Germline CDR1 PRHDT, CDR2 FYEKMQ (reference sequence). The CDR3 has 15 amino acids. Trimming removed 0 bases from V and 2 bases from J; junction bases left unmatched: 0. CDR3 sequence: CASSLGSGAYNEQFF. DNA for the CDR3: TGTGCCAGCAGCTTAGGTAGCGGGGCCTACAATGAGCAGTTCTTC.

The J gene is TRBJ1-2, the V gene TRBV7-9; no definite D call. Germline V gene sequence: CDR1 SEHNR, CDR2 FQNEAQ (reference sequence). With 8 bases removed from V and 8 bases from J, the gap between germline ends came to 15 bases. This CDR3 has 12 residues. The CDR3 loop is CASYNTGDGYTF. The CDR3 DNA follows: TGTGCCAGCTACAATACGGGTGACGGCTACACCTTC.

The rearrangement joins TRBV9 to TRBJ2-7; 15 bases align to TRBD2. CDR1 is SGDLS, CDR2 YYNGEE, per germline. Germline trimming cut 0 bases from V and 7 bases from J; bases unmatched to any gene: 2. CDR3 length equals 15 residues. The CDR3 loop reads CASSVGTSGGEEQYF. The CDR3 nucleotides read TGTGCCAGCAGCGTAGGGACTAGCGGGGGGGAGGAGCAGTACTTC.

This clone showed up just a few times. The chain has TRBV9 and TRBJ1-3, with a tentative D call TRBD1 (5 bases). Germline loops: CDR1 SGDLS, CDR2 YYNGEE. V was shortened by 4 bases and J by 0 bases, with 8 bases between the two germline ends. The CDR3 sequence is 14 residues long. CDR3 region: CASSYTGSGNTIYF. In DNA form, the CDR3 reads TGTGCCAGCAGCTACACAGGCTCTGGAAACACCATATATTTT.

The rearrangement joins TRBV9 to TRBJ2-5; TRBD1 agrees at 11 bases. The better agreement between TRBJ2-7 and the DNA end casts doubt on the J call. From germline, CDR1 is SGDLS and CDR2 YYNGEE. The CDR3 totals 13 residues. CDR3 amino acids: CASSAGQGDEQYF. DNA of the CDR3: TGTGCCAGCAGCGCGGGACAGGGGGACGAGCAGTACTTC.

This chain uses TRBV4-1 with TRBJ2-7, with TRBD2 identical over 12 bases. Germline loops: CDR1 MGHRA, CDR2 YSYEKL. The V and J ends lost 5 bases and 6 bases, in that order; junction bases with no gene match: 5. The length of the CDR3 is 14 residues. The CDR3 sequence: CASSSSGGAGEQYF. CDR3 nucleotide sequence: TGCGCCAGCAGCTCTAGCGGGGGGGCGGGCGAGCAGTACTTC.

CDR3 nucleotides: TGTGCCAGCAGTCTCCAGACAGCGCCCGAGACCCAGTACTTC. Amino acid sequence: CASSLQTAPETQYF. This chain joins TRBV28 and TRBJ2-5, with D tentatively TRBD1 (5 bases). The V end was cut by 5 bases, the J end by 5 bases, with 15 bases between. The CDR3 covers 14 residues. The germline gives CDR1 MDHEN, CDR2 SYDVKM.

The chain combines TRBV7-9 with TRBJ2-6, with 10 bases fitting TRBD1. CDR3 length equals 17 residues. Germline lookup yields CDR1 SEHNR and CDR2 FQNEAQ (reference sequence). Germline trimming cut 5 bases from V and 3 bases from J; bases unmatched to any gene: 7. The CDR3 DNA sequence: TGTGCCAGCAGCACCCGGGACAGGGGTGGTGGGGCCAACGTCCTGACTTTC. Translating gives CASSTRDRGGGANVLTF. Full variable domain (rest looked up from reference TRBV7-9 and TRBJ2-6): DTGVSQNPRHKITKRGQNVTFRCDPISEHNRLYWYRQTLGQGPEFLTYFQNEAQLEKSRLLSDRFSAERPKGSFSTLEIQRTEQGDSAMYLCASSTRDRGGGANVLTFGAGSRLTVL.

The CDR3 protein is CASSEGTGWSGANVLTF. For the CDR3, the DNA is TGTGCCAGCAGTGAGGGGACAGGGTGGAGTGGGGCCAACGTCCTGACTTTC. The chain links TRBV6-4 to TRBJ2-6; 9 nucleotides line up with TRBD1. V trimming: 3 bases; J trimming: 3 bases; junction bases outside the gene matches: 6. Germline V CDR1 and CDR2: MRHNA, SNTAGT. The length of the CDR3 is 17 residues.

The chain employs TRBV27 and TRBJ2-2; possible D gene TRBD2, 6 bases. Per the germline V gene, CDR1 is MNHEY and CDR2 is SMNVEV (reference sequence). The CDR3 extends over 12 amino acids. The V gene lost 2 bases and the J gene lost 8 bases, with 6 bases spanning the gap. CDR3 region: CASSLRGGELFF. DNA for the CDR3: TGTGCCAGCAGTTTACGGGGGGGGGAGCTGTTTTTT.

On this clone itself: A read error may produce the germline difference seen at one junction end. Within the sample, other DNA sequences also encode this same CDR3. This chain connects TRBV11-2 to TRBJ2-1, with 14 bases aligning to TRBD2. CDR1 SGHAT and CDR2 FQNNGV come from the germline V gene. The CDR3 length is 15 residues. The CDR3 nucleotides read TGTGCCAGCAGCTCGACTAGCGGGGGGGACAATGAACAGTTCTTC. This translates into CASSSTSGGDNEQFF.

This clone was seen a few times. The chain uses TRBV29-1 and TRBJ1-1; 8 bases fit TRBD1. The CDR3 spans 11 residues. Germline V lookup: CDR1 SQVTM, CDR2 ANQGSEA. V trimming: 3 bases; J trimming: 10 bases; junction bases outside the gene matches: 4. The CDR3 bases are TGCAGCGTTGACGACAGGGGCGCAGCTTTCTTT. Its translation: CSVDDRGAAFF.

The chain employs TRBV12-5 and TRBJ1-4, with D perhaps matching TRBD1 (6 bases). CDR3 length: 20 amino acids. V gave up 0 bases and J gave up 1 base, with 21 bases separating them. Germline V gene lookup returns CDR1 LGHNT and CDR2 FRNRAP. The CDR3 reads CASGLVPFPRGAGTNEKLFF. Written as DNA, the CDR3 is TGTGCTAGTGGTTTGGTACCGTTCCCTCGGGGGGCGGGAACTAATGAAAAACTGTTTTTT.

This chain connects TRBV5-1 to TRBJ1-1; 7 bases agree with TRBD1. Germline-derived CDR1 and CDR2 are SGHRS and YFSETQ. The CDR3 totals 13 residues. The V gene end was trimmed by 4 bases and the J gene end by 6 bases; junction bases not matched to a gene: 6. CDR3 DNA sequence: TGCGCCAGCAGCACCAGACAGGGAGCTGAAGCTTTCTTT. Translated, it gives CASSTRQGAEAFF.

V gene TRBV29-1 combines with J gene TRBJ2-3; 9 bases line up with TRBD1. Germline CDR1 and CDR2: SQVTM and ANQGSEA. V dropped 6 bases and J dropped 2; count of bases not matched to a gene: 9. The CDR3 spans 15 residues. This chain's CDR3 is CSVQATGGYTDTQYF. The CDR3 DNA reads TGCAGCGTCCAGGCGACAGGGGGATACACAGATACGCAGTATTTT.

J is TRBJ2-7 and V is TRBV4-1, with D possibly being TRBD1 (6 bases). The CDR3 length is 14 residues. Germline CDR1 reads MGHRA; CDR2 reads YSYEKL. Deletions cut 3 bases from V and 6 bases from J, with 15 bases between. Here the CDR3 DNA reads TGCGCCAGCAGCCACCGGACAGAGAACTCCGAGCAGTACTTC. Translating gives CASSHRTENSEQYF.

The chain recombines TRBV5-1 with TRBJ2-5, with D possibly matching TRBD2 (6 bases). CDR3 length equals 13 residues. Trimming stripped 5 bases from V and 3 bases from J, with 11 bases between. Germline lookup yields CDR1 SGHRS and CDR2 YFSETQ. The CDR3 sequence is CASRTGTEETQYF. DNA of the CDR3: TGCGCCAGCAGGACCGGGACTGAAGAGACCCAGTACTTC.

The V gene is TRBV6-6, the J gene TRBJ2-3, with 9 bases fitting TRBD1. Germline values: CDR1 MNHNY, CDR2 SVGAGI (reference sequence). Unmatched junction bases numbered 7, after V lost 6 bases and J lost 0 bases. The CDR3 covers 16 residues. DNA for the CDR3: TGTGCCAGCAGCCGACAGGGGGAGCCTAGCACAGATACGCAGTATTTT. Its protein is CASSRQGEPSTDTQYF.